The clone carrying this T cell receptor beta chain has a handful of counts. Its antigen is still unknown. These data belong to a study of human T cells and chemical hapten exposure. Study details: Patch tests put 0.01% DPC on the upper back, and the results were checked at 6 days.

Documented time point: pre-sensitization, week 0. Specified treatment: therapeutic diphenylcyclopropenone sensitization with weekly scalp DPC. The study enrolled 18 to 70-year-old alopecia patients suitable for DPC. Study-wide points: Expanded TCR counts at PT1 went up together with patch test score, a positive correlation.

From the RACE reads, TCRdb called clonotypes with MiXCR, one entry per CDR3 protein. The sample carries 270,000 or so distinct CDR3 sequences, over 7.5% recorded once. Sequencing was performed on whole blood, taken in connection with sensitization to the hapten diphenylcyclopropenone (DPC). The sequence came from a man younger than 30 with alopecia areata. Some clones in this sample may be carry-over from other donors' samples.

The CDR3 sequence is CASSLGWSTDTQYF. In DNA form, the CDR3 reads TGTGCCAGCAGTTTGGGTTGGAGCACAGATACGCAGTATTTT. The chain joins TRBV12-3 or TRBV12-4 to TRBJ2-3, with D unclear. This CDR3 is 14 amino acids long. Trimming left V 3 bases short and J 0 bases short, with 7 bases between.